This T cell receptor beta chain came from a study of blood T cell repertoires in COVID-19. The method was immunoSEQ multiplex PCR; TCRdb's version includes in-frame clones alone and lacks a portion of them. The data show over 200,000 clones, just under 90% seen once. J was trimmed by 0 bases and V by 5 bases; bases with no gene match: 10. The germline CDR1 and CDR2 sequences are LGHDT and YNNKEL (reference sequence). This CDR3 spans 18 amino acids. The sequence derives from a man aged 30-40 years with COVID-19, enrolled during active disease. Sequencing was performed on peripheral blood. The V call is TRBV3-1 (or the pseudogene TRBV3-2), the J call TRBJ2-1; 10 bases fit TRBD2. The CDR3 nucleotides are TGTGCCAGCAGCTCTAAAACTAGCGGGGTCAGCTCCTACAATGAGCAGTTCTTC. It specifies CASSSKTSGVSSYNEQFF.